The TCR beta chain under discussion was sequenced for a study of cytomegalovirus exposure and HLA in healthy donors. Trimming took 1 base from V and 2 from J, leaving 14 bases between them. This CDR3 has 16 amino acids. Looked up from germline, CDR1 is SEHNR and CDR2 is FQNEAQ (reference sequence). This PCR relied on a set of 60 Vbeta primers and 13 Jbeta primers. TCRdb keeps only in-frame clones here, not all; method: immunoSEQ multiplex PCR. The sample totals under 150,000 clones. As concerns this clone: Antigen: not known.

Regarding the study as a whole: A missense variant in DCLRE1C was later tied to TCR beta V- and J-gene trimming. Many donors shared some public TCRs, even though most TCR sequences were rare. Later on, analysis showed that most CMV-associated TCR beta chains appeared to be HLA-restricted. Common viral pathogens (according to a later analysis) appeared linked to several of the most significant clusters.

The gene calls are TRBV7-9 and TRBJ2-5; D not resolved. Source material: PBMCs. The TCR was taken from a woman in her thirties or forties in good health and CMV-seronegative. The CDR3 loop is CASSLGPLQQQETQYF. In nucleotides, the CDR3 is TGTGCCAGCAGCTTAGGTCCGCTCCAACAACAAGAGACCCAGTACTTC.